This T cell receptor (beta chain) derives from a study of cytomegalovirus exposure and HLA in healthy donors. The study's findings and limits: Several top significant clusters appeared, in a later analysis, to be linked to common viral pathogens. Cytomegalovirus-associated TCR beta chains were listed, numbering approximately 150.

For this clone: Its antigen remains unidentified.

Per the germline V gene, CDR1 is MNHNY and CDR2 is SVGAGI (reference sequence). The CDR3 consists of 13 residues. V lost 5 bases and J lost 5, with 11 bases in between. Amplification used 60 Vbeta primers and 13 Jbeta primers. Assay: immunoSEQ multiplex PCR; the TCRdb copy retains only in-frame clones and omits some. The table lists 55,000 to 70,000 clones, 70% of them singletons. Healthy people donating bone marrow made up the donors. The sequence was obtained from a woman aged 60-70 years in good health and CMV-seropositive. The sequenced sample consisted of PBMCs. The chain links TRBV6-6 to TRBJ2-3; possible D gene TRBD2, 5 bases. Here the CDR3 reads CASSLRGRDTQYF. In DNA form, the CDR3 reads TGTGCCAGCAGTCTCCGGGGTCGAGATACGCAGTATTTT.